These T cell receptor beta chains were read from a single sample in a study of patients and donors after allogeneic stem cell transplantation. TCRdb passed the RT-PCR reads through MiXCR, listing each CDR3 protein once. The sample shows hundreds of thousands of distinct CDR3 sequences, 16% of them seen only once. Sequencing input: blood, either unsorted or a sorted T cell fraction (not recorded which). The receptors derive from a human donor who was either an allogeneic HSCT recipient or a stem cell or donor lymphocyte infusion donor (not recorded which). It is not recorded whose cells these are; they may come from a transplant donor. CDR3s include the opening cysteine and the closing phenylalanine or tryptophan. D genes are given only for firm matches. Only some rows state a clone size, as once, few, many or a class for expanded clones.

cdr3_length	clone_size	v_call	j_call	d_call	cdr3_nt	cdr3_aa
16	-	TRBV12-3/TRBV12-4	TRBJ2-2	TRBD2	TGTGCCAGCAGTCCCGGACTAGCGGGAGCCACCGGGGAGCTGTTTTTT	CASSPGLAGATGELFF
14	-	TRBV5-6	TRBJ1-2	-	TGTGCCAGCAGCTTCGTCTGGGGCGAGGTTGGCTACACCTTC	CASSFVWGEVGYTF
15	few	TRBV10-3	TRBJ1-1	-	TGTGCCATCAGCCAAAGGTTAGGTGAGAACACTGAAGCTTTCTTT	CAISQRLGENTEAFF
14	many	TRBV7-9	TRBJ1-3	-	TGTGCCAGCAGCCGCGACGGGCCTGGAAACACCATATATTTT	CASSRDGPGNTIYF
13	-	TRBV29-1	TRBJ1-2	-	TGCAGCGTTGGGACGGGTGGGAACTATGGCTACACCTTC	CSVGTGGNYGYTF
16	-	TRBV30	TRBJ1-1	-	TGTGCCTGGAGTGTCCCCGAGCTACAGGGTCGGACTGAAGCTTTCTTT	CAWSVPELQGRTEAFF
14	-	TRBV7-6	TRBJ1-1	-	TGTGCCAGCAGCTTAGAGGGGTCGGAAACTGAAGCTTTCTTT	CASSLEGSETEAFF
14	few	TRBV12-3/TRBV12-4	TRBJ1-3	-	TGTGCCAGCAGTTTAGGGGACTCTGGAAACACCATATATTTT	CASSLGDSGNTIYF
16	many	TRBV6-1	TRBJ2-5	TRBD2	TGTGCCAGCAAACCGGGACTAGCGGCAAACCAAGAGACCCAGTACTTC	CASKPGLAANQETQYF
14	once	TRBV2	TRBJ2-1	-	TGTGCCAGCAGTGTCGGGACTTTCTACAATGAGCAGTTCTTC	CASSVGTFYNEQFF
13	few	TRBV29-1	TRBJ2-2	TRBD1	TGCAGCGTTGGAGGACAGGGGGCCGGGGAGCTGTTTTTT	CSVGGQGAGELFF
17	-	TRBV7-2	TRBJ1-6	-	TGTGCCAGCAGCTTACGGGCCGGGGGGCTTCTTAATTCACCCCTCCACTTT	CASSLRAGGLLNSPLHF
16	-	TRBV11-3	TRBJ2-1	TRBD2	TGTGCCAGCACCAAGAGGGGCCCTAGCGGGAGTGATGAGCAGTTCTTC	CASTKRGPSGSDEQFF
13	few	TRBV19	TRBJ2-7	TRBD1	TGTGCCAGTAACCTCCGACAGGGGAACGAGCAGTACTTC	CASNLRQGNEQYF
13	many	TRBV24-1	TRBJ2-1	-	TGTGCCACCAGTGAGCTCGGTTACAATGAGCAGTTCTTC	CATSELGYNEQFF
14	-	TRBV10-3	TRBJ1-5	-	TGTGCCATCAGCCCTGGACAGTTAAATCAGCCCCAGCATTTT	CAISPGQLNQPQHF
11	-	TRBV30	TRBJ2-7	-	TGTGCCTGGACGGGCGGGCGCGAGCAGTACTTC	CAWTGGREQYF
14	-	TRBV30	TRBJ2-1	TRBD2	TGTGCCTGGAGTGTGGGACTAGAGGTCAATGAGCAGTTCTTC	CAWSVGLEVNEQFF
15	few	TRBV20-1	TRBJ2-3	-	TGCAGTGCTAGAGATGACTTCCCTAGCACAGATACGCAGTATTTT	CSARDDFPSTDTQYF
15	-	TRBV20-1	TRBJ2-7	-	TGCAGTGCTAGAGACCGGAAGTCTTGGGGCTACGAGCAGTACTTC	CSARDRKSWGYEQYF
15	few	TRBV12-3/TRBV12-4	TRBJ1-3	-	TGTGCCAGCAGACCTGAGGGTGGCTCTGGAAACACCATATATTTT	CASRPEGGSGNTIYF
14	-	TRBV2	TRBJ2-2	-	TGTGCCAGCAGTGAACATAGAAACACCGGGGAGCTGTTTTTT	CASSEHRNTGELFF
16	-	TRBV4-1	TRBJ1-1	-	TGCGCCAGCAGCCAGATAGGCGGGGGGCCGAACACTGAAGCTTTCTTT	CASSQIGGGPNTEAFF
14	many	TRBV21-1	TRBJ2-4	-	TGTGCCAGCAGCAAAGAGGTTACGCGAAACATTCAGTACTTC	CASSKEVTRNIQYF
15	few	TRBV28	TRBJ2-7	TRBD1	TGTGCCAGCAGTCCCCTCGTTGGACAGGGGAACGAGCAGTACTTC	CASSPLVGQGNEQYF